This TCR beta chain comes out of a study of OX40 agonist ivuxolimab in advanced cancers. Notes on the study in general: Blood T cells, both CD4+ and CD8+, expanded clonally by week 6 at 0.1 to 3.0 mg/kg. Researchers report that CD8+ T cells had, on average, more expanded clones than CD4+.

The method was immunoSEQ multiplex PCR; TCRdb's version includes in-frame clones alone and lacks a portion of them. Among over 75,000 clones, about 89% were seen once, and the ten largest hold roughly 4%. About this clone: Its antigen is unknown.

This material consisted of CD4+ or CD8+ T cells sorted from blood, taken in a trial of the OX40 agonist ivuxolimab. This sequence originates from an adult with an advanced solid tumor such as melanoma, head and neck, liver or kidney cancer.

This CDR3 is CASSDGPEAFF. CDR3 nucleotide sequence: TGCGCCAGCAGTGATGGGCCTGAAGCTTTCTTT. J is TRBJ1-1 and V is TRBV10-1, with D hard to call. V was shortened by 3 bases and J by 6 bases, with 5 bases between the two germline ends. The CDR3 length is 11 residues. Looked up from germline, CDR1 is WNHNN and CDR2 is SYGVQD (reference sequence).